This T cell receptor beta chain was obtained from a study of tumor and adjacent non-tumor tissue in lung cancer. Findings of the study overall: Compared with tumor, normal lung showed significantly lower TCR diversity.

This clonotype has a handful of counts. The antigen remains unidentified. The CDR3 extends over 11 amino acids. Three rounds of nested PCR, following a modified ARM-PCR protocol, produced the TCRbeta library. TCRdb re-analysed the multiplex PCR reads in MiXCR, keeping a single row per CDR3 protein. The profile shows 100,000 to 120,000 distinct CDR3 sequences, approximately 80% of them singletons. RNA was extracted from bulk tissue without any cell sorting. The genes are TRBV12-3 or TRBV12-4 and TRBJ2-3, with D uncertain. The J call may be in error: the DNA end matches TRBJ2-5 better. The sequence came from a man between 65 and 85 years old with non-small cell lung cancer. The sample taken for sequencing was lung tumor tissue. The CDR3 loop reads CASSLSETQYF. The DNA of the CDR3 is TGTGCCAGCAGCTTAAGTGAGACCCAGTACTTC.